This passage covers 25 T cell receptor beta chains from one sample sequenced in a study of blood T cell repertoires in COVID-19. The repertoire was sequenced with immunoSEQ multiplex PCR; TCRdb's copy has only in-frame clones and lacks some. The sample shows 240,000 or so clones, 88% of them seen only once. The sample comprised peripheral blood. Receptor source: a woman aged 25 to 39 with acute or convalescent COVID-19.

The chain carries TRBV18 and TRBJ2-7; 7 bases match TRBD2. Germline V gene data show CDR1 as KGHSH and CDR2 as LQKENI. This CDR3 has 16 residues. J was trimmed by 2 bases and V by 0 bases; bases with no gene match: 7. CDR3 nucleotides: TGTGCCAGCTCACCACCGGTAGGGGAGGGGACCTACGAGCAGTACTTC. Protein: CASSPPVGEGTYEQYF.

The rearrangement links TRBV9 to TRBJ2-3, with D perhaps matching TRBD2 (6 bases). In germline, CDR1 is SGDLS, CDR2 YYNGEE. Trimming stripped 3 bases from V and 2 bases from J, with 13 bases between. This CDR3 is 15 amino acids long. CDR3 nucleotide sequence: TGTGCCAGCAGCGGACTGGGGAGGAACACAGATACGCAGTATTTT. Amino acid sequence: CASSGLGRNTDTQYF.

The V gene is TRBV29-1, the J gene TRBJ1-4; the match to TRBD1 covers 7 bases. Germline CDR1 SQVTM, CDR2 ANQGSEA. The CDR3 totals 12 residues. The V gene end was trimmed by 6 bases and the J gene end by 11 bases; junction bases not matched to a gene: 9. This CDR3 reads CSVEGANEKLFF. Written as DNA, the CDR3 is TGCAGCGTCGAGGGGGCGAACGAGAAACTGTTTTTT. Full variable domain (outside the CDR3, taken from reference TRBV29-1 and TRBJ1-4): SAVISQKPSRDICQRGTSLTIQCQVDSQVTMMFWYRQQPGQSLTLIATANQGSEATYESGFVIDKFPISRPNLTFSTLTVSNMSPEDSSIYLCSVEGANEKLFFGSGTQLSVL.

The chain couples TRBV6-2 or TRBV6-3 to TRBJ1-2; possibly TRBD1 for D (6 bases). This CDR3 region has 14 residues. CDR1 is MNHEY and CDR2 is SVGEGT in the germline V gene. V lost 5 bases and J lost 0, with 10 bases in between. The CDR3 sequence: CASSKTGTNYGYTF. Here the CDR3 DNA reads TGTGCCAGCAGTAAAACAGGGACTAACTATGGCTACACCTTC.

The gene calls are TRBV18 and TRBJ2-7; D is perhaps TRBD1 (5 bases). Germline V gene data show CDR1 as KGHSH and CDR2 as LQKENI. The CDR3 contains 14 residues. V lost 0 bases and J 6 bases, leaving 12 bases between the germline ends. CDR3 residues: CASSPPIRVLEQYF. As DNA, the CDR3 is TGTGCCAGCTCACCACCGATCAGGGTTCTCGAGCAGTACTTC.

J is TRBJ2-1 and V is TRBV11-2; tentative D call: TRBD2 (6 bases). V was shortened by 1 base and J by 8 bases, with 27 bases between the two germline ends. The CDR3 runs 19 residues. The germline V gene encodes CDR1 SGHAT and CDR2 FQNNGV. The CDR3 nucleotides are TGTGCCAGCAGCTTAGTAGGTCAGTCGGGAGTGTCATCCTTCGATGAGCAGTTCTTC. Translation gives CASSLVGQSGVSSFDEQFF.

This clone was seen once. The chain carries TRBV19 and TRBJ2-7; no clear D. V was trimmed by 0 bases and J by 1 base, leaving 7 bases between them. This CDR3 is built from 14 residues. In germline, CDR1 is LNHDA, CDR2 SQIVND (reference sequence). CDR3 DNA sequence: TGTGCCAGTAGTATAGATGCTGAGTCCTACGAGCAGTACTTC. Translation gives CASSIDAESYEQYF.

This rearrangement joins TRBV5-6 to TRBJ2-7, with TRBD2 identical over 9 bases. The CDR3 length is 15 residues. Germline CDR1 reads SGHDT; CDR2 reads YYEEEE. Trimming cost V 1 base and J 5 bases; bases outside gene matches: 7. CDR3 sequence reads: CASSLLGTSTHEQYF. CDR3 DNA: TGTGCCAGCAGCTTGCTGGGGACTAGCACCCACGAGCAGTACTTC.

The V and J genes are TRBV19 and TRBJ2-2; the match to TRBD1 covers 8 bases. Germline V gene sequence: CDR1 LNHDA, CDR2 SQIVND (reference sequence). After removal of 4 bases from V and 2 bases from J, the junction contained 3 bases not matched to a gene. The CDR3 spans 15 residues. The CDR3 DNA sequence: TGTGCCAGTAGTAGTCCAGGGGGCAACACCGGGGAGCTGTTTTTT. Its translation: CASSSPGGNTGELFF.

V usage is TRBV6-5 and J usage is TRBJ2-1, with TRBD2 matching 10 bases. The CDR3 has 16 amino acids. V was clipped by 2 bases and J by 7 bases; unmatched bases: 8. Germline assignment: CDR1 MNHEY and CDR2 SVGAGI. Here the CDR3 reads CASSYVAGGTLNEQFF. Written as DNA, the CDR3 is TGTGCCAGCAGTTACGTAGCGGGAGGCACTCTGAATGAGCAGTTCTTC.

V is TRBV19 and J is TRBJ1-6, with 10 bases lining up with TRBD1. Germline assignment: CDR1 LNHDA and CDR2 SQIVND (reference sequence). This CDR3 is 13 amino acids long. Germline trimming cut 9 bases from V and 8 bases from J; bases unmatched to any gene: 4. The CDR3 is CASVGQGDSPLHF. In DNA form, the CDR3 reads TGTGCCAGCGTTGGACAGGGGGATTCACCCCTCCACTTT.

J is TRBJ1-4 and V is TRBV6-5; 10 positions agree with TRBD1. J was trimmed by 4 bases and V by 3 bases; bases with no gene match: 2. The germline V gene encodes CDR1 MNHEY and CDR2 SVGAGI. The CDR3 spans 15 residues. CDR3 residues: CASSYGTGVNEKLFF. The CDR3 DNA follows: TGTGCCAGCAGTTATGGGACAGGGGTTAATGAAAAACTGTTTTTT.

The chain has TRBV10-3 and TRBJ2-7, with 15 bases that match TRBD2. The germline V gene has CDR1 ENHRY and CDR2 SYGVKD. The CDR3 contains 15 residues. Trimming removed 6 bases from V and 4 bases from J; junction bases left unmatched: 4. The CDR3 coding sequence is TGTGCCATCAGCGGACTAGCGGGAGGGGGGTACGAGCAGTACTTC. Its protein product is CAISGLAGGGYEQYF.

The chain has TRBV3-1 (or the pseudogene TRBV3-2) and TRBJ2-5, with 10 nucleotides matching TRBD2. The V gene's germline CDR1 is LGHDT and CDR2 YNNKEL (reference sequence). The ends lost 1 base at V and 7 bases at J; junction bases unmatched: 6. The CDR3 has 15 amino acids. CDR3 DNA: TGTGCCAGCAGCCAAGTAAGCGGGGGGGCGGCGACCCAGTACTTC. It yields the protein CASSQVSGGAATQYF.

This clone was observed a few times. The rearrangement uses TRBV2 and TRBJ2-2; 13 positions agree with TRBD2. The J segment lost 4 bases and the V segment lost 7 bases, leaving 3 bases of the junction unmatched. The CDR3 runs 15 residues. Germline values: CDR1 SNHLY, CDR2 FYNNEI. The CDR3 reads CASTRLAGGTGELFF. In DNA, the CDR3 is TGTGCCAGCACCCGACTAGCGGGAGGCACCGGGGAGCTGTTTTTT.

This chain links TRBV28 with TRBJ1-1, with 8 bases lining up with TRBD1. Germline CDR1 reads MDHEN; CDR2 reads SYDVKM. The trim removed 6 bases at V and 5 bases at J, leaving 8 bases unmatched. This CDR3 is 14 amino acids long. CDR3 protein: CASRQGARGTEAFF. In DNA, the CDR3 is TGTGCCAGCAGGCAGGGGGCCCGGGGGACTGAAGCTTTCTTT. Supplemented by reference TRBV28 and TRBJ1-1, the full variable domain reads DVKVTQSSRYLVKRTGEKVFLECVQDMDHENMFWYRQDPGLGLRLIYFSYDVKMKEKGDIPEGYSVSREKKERFSLILESASTNQTSMYLCASRQGARGTEAFFGQGTRLTVV.

The chain couples TRBV9 to TRBJ2-1, with 9 bases fitting TRBD2. Germline V lookup: CDR1 SGDLS, CDR2 YYNGEE. V lost 0 bases and J lost 5; bases outside the gene matches: 3. The CDR3 has 15 residues. CDR3 bases: TGTGCCAGCAGCGTAGGAGGCGGGGGGGACAATGAGCAGTTCTTC. Protein: CASSVGGGGDNEQFF.

The V gene is TRBV5-1, the J gene TRBJ2-7; D is unresolved. The CDR3 loop spans 14 amino acids. The germline V and J ends were trimmed by 4 bases and 3 bases, with 14 bases remaining between them. CDR1 and CDR2 from the germline V gene are SGHRS and YFSETQ. CDR3 in amino acids: CASSAEPGHYEQYF. CDR3 nucleotides: TGCGCCAGCAGCGCCGAACCAGGCCACTACGAGCAGTACTTC.

The J gene is TRBJ2-7, the V gene TRBV25-1; D may be TRBD1 (5 bases). The CDR3 sequence is 14 residues long. Germline loops: CDR1 MGHDK, CDR2 SYGVNS. Trimming removed 3 bases from V and 5 bases from J, with 14 bases in between. CDR3: CASSERQGSDEQYF. CDR3 DNA: TGTGCCAGCAGTGAGAGGCAGGGTTCCGACGAGCAGTACTTC.

The rearrangement uses TRBV3-1 (or the pseudogene TRBV3-2) and TRBJ2-1, with D possibly TRBD2 on 5 matching bases. CDR3 length: 16 amino acids. Looked up from germline, CDR1 is LGHDT and CDR2 is YNNKEL (reference sequence). V lost 4 bases, J lost 4 bases, and 17 bases lay in between. CDR3 bases: TGTGCCAGCAGCCCCGGACTTGGTCGGGATTACAATGAGCAGTTCTTC. It encodes CASSPGLGRDYNEQFF.

The chain employs TRBV19 and TRBJ1-4; D may be TRBD1 (5 bases). The CDR3 runs to 14 residues. Germline V gene data show CDR1 as LNHDA and CDR2 as SQIVND (reference sequence). The germline V and J ends were trimmed by 3 bases and 10 bases, with 15 bases remaining between them. The CDR3 region is CASSIWGDHRKLFF. The CDR3 nucleotides read TGTGCCAGTAGTATCTGGGGGGACCACAGAAAACTGTTTTTT.

The chain carries TRBV19 and TRBJ2-1; TRBD1 might be the D (6 bases). CDR1 and CDR2 from the germline V gene are LNHDA and SQIVND (reference sequence). Trimming pared 5 bases from V and 5 bases from J, leaving 16 bases between. This CDR3 has 15 residues. The CDR3 region is CASSLRDNRHNEQFF. The CDR3 coding sequence is TGTGCCAGTAGTCTCCGGGACAACCGACACAATGAGCAGTTCTTC.

This chain connects TRBV27 to TRBJ2-7, with D possibly matching TRBD2 (5 bases). V was cut by 3 bases and J by 3 bases, with 6 bases left in between. There are 12 residues in the CDR3. Per the germline V gene, CDR1 is MNHEY and CDR2 is SMNVEV (reference sequence). The CDR3 nucleotides read TGTGCCAGCAGTTTTGGAGGCTACGAGCAGTACTTC. It codes for CASSFGGYEQYF.

There are a few counts of this clone. The J gene is TRBJ2-1, the V gene TRBV24-1, with D perhaps TRBD2 (5 bases). Germline assignment: CDR1 KGHDR and CDR2 SFDVKD. The germline V and J ends were trimmed by 0 bases and 15 bases, with 14 bases remaining between them. CDR3 size: 13 residues. The CDR3 loop reads CATSDLEGRSWFF. DNA of the CDR3: TGTGCCACCAGTGATTTGGAGGGCAGGAGTTGGTTCTTC.

The chain links TRBV3-1 (or the pseudogene TRBV3-2) to TRBJ1-5; TRBD1 matches at 8 bases. Germline trimming cut 2 bases from V and 7 bases from J; bases unmatched to any gene: 4. This CDR3 spans 14 amino acids. The germline CDR1 and CDR2 sequences are LGHDT and YNNKEL (reference sequence). This chain's CDR3 is CASSQSGGSQPQHF. CDR3 in DNA: TGTGCCAGCAGCCAATCAGGGGGCAGCCAGCCCCAGCATTTT.